Shown below are 4 T cell receptor beta chains from a single sample sequenced in a study of tumor and adjacent non-tumor tissue in lung cancer. This sample's RNA came from whole unsorted tissue. A modified ARM-PCR protocol with three rounds of nested PCR amplified TCRbeta. Each CDR3 protein gets one entry after TCRdb re-called the multiplex PCR reads with MiXCR. This sample has fewer than 150,000 distinct CDR3 sequences, with 60% to 70% found just once. Sequenced sample: lung tumor tissue. All receptors derive from a man between 60 and 75 years old with small cell lung cancer.

This clonotype came up many times. The rearrangement joins TRBV11-1 to TRBJ2-5, with 12 bases aligning to TRBD2. V dropped 5 bases and J dropped 0; count of bases not matched to a gene: 7. The CDR3 runs to 17 residues. In germline, CDR1 is SGHAT, CDR2 FQDESV (reference sequence). The CDR3 bases are TGTGCCAGCAGCCCCCGGACTAGCGGGACCTACCAAGAGACCCAGTACTTC. Protein product: CASSPRTSGTYQETQYF.

This clonotype was seen more than once but under ten times. The chain recombines TRBV10-3 with TRBJ2-3; a weak D match, TRBD2 (6 bases). Germline V gene sequence: CDR1 ENHRY, CDR2 SYGVKD. Trimming took 5 bases from V and 1 from J, leaving 10 bases between them. This CDR3 is built from 14 residues. CDR3 in DNA: TGTGCCATCAGTCCCTCGGGGGGCACAGATACGCAGTATTTT. It codes for CAISPSGGTDTQYF.

The chain is built from TRBV20-1 and TRBJ2-7; 7 bases line up with TRBD2. The CDR3 runs 14 residues. The J segment lost 4 bases and the V segment lost 3 bases, leaving 9 bases of the junction unmatched. Germline CDR1 is DFQATT and CDR2 is SNEGSKA (reference sequence). CDR3 sequence reads: CSASPIAGKYEQYF. The CDR3 DNA sequence: TGCAGTGCTAGCCCCATAGCGGGCAAATACGAGCAGTACTTC.

Worth noting for this clonotype: A much larger clone sits a single nucleotide away, making a read error possible. The conserved final phenylalanine or tryptophan is absent from the CDR3, which likely points to a read error. The V call is TRBV28, the J call TRBJ1-5; D might be TRBD1 (6 bases). Trimming pared 2 bases from V and 2 bases from J, leaving 16 bases between. CDR1 MDHEN and CDR2 SYDVKM come from the germline V gene. There are 17 residues in the CDR3. As DNA, the CDR3 is TGTGCCAGCAGTTTAGGGTTTGGGGGGGCCGGCAATCAGCCCCAGCATTGT. Translating gives CASSLGFGGAGNQPQHC.